This TCR beta chain was captured by sequencing in a study of cytomegalovirus exposure and HLA in healthy donors. General study findings and limits: High sensitivity and specificity were reportedly achieved when the classifier diagnosed cytomegalovirus status.

With regard to this clone: Its antigen is still unknown. Other DNA sequences in the sample encode the same CDR3.

PCR involved 60 Vbeta and 13 Jbeta primers. This table comes from immunoSEQ multiplex PCR, and its TCRdb copy is limited to in-frame clones, with some not included. This sample carries around 150,000 clones, over 75% of them seen once, and the ten largest clones take around 2.5%. Germline V gives CDR1 KGHSH, CDR2 LQKENI. V gave up 6 bases and J gave up 0 bases; unmatched junction bases: 4. The CDR3 is 14 residues long. The receptor was derived from a man between 50 and 59 years old in good health and CMV-seronegative. The rearrangement links TRBV18 to TRBJ1-1, with TRBD1 matching 7 bases. The sample consisted of PBMCs. CDR3 bases: TGTGCCAGCTCGCCGGGACAGATGAACACTGAAGCTTTCTTT. This translates into CASSPGQMNTEAFF.